This T cell receptor beta chain was sequenced in a study of cytomegalovirus exposure and HLA in healthy donors. J lost 0 bases, V lost 2 bases, and 3 bases had no gene match. Germline loops: CDR1 MNHEY, CDR2 SMNVEV (reference sequence). The CDR3 extends over 16 amino acids. As for this clone: Its target is unknown. Other nucleotide sequences in the sample specify the same CDR3.

PCR primers comprised 60 Vbeta and 13 Jbeta primers. This table comes from immunoSEQ multiplex PCR, and its TCRdb copy is limited to in-frame clones, with some not included. The table records tens of thousands of clones, roughly 67% of them present only once. Study findings and constraints: Within a later analysis, the majority of CMV-associated TCR beta chains appeared HLA-restricted.

The sequence derives from a human donor in good health. The V and J genes are TRBV27 and TRBJ2-1, with TRBD2 matching 8 bases. Sequenced input: PBMCs. CDR3 loop: CASSLLAGSSYNEQFF. DNA for the CDR3: TGTGCCAGCAGTTTACTAGCGGGTTCCTCCTACAATGAGCAGTTCTTC.